The following is a T cell receptor beta chain sequence with its context. Its recognized antigen is unknown. No base quality information exists; no much larger clone differs at one position. The data are from a study of cytomegalovirus exposure and HLA in healthy donors (TCRdb year 2017). Background for the entire study: According to an earlier analysis of a few hundred of the donors, about 179 million T cells yielded 120 million or so unique TCR beta sequences and 276 Gb of sequence data. An early release that covered fewer than 800 HLA-typed donors contained about 300 gigabases of sequencing data and tens of millions of unique TCR sequences. Of the approximately 370 genotyped donors, 70% to 90% were placed in the genetic ancestry cluster associated with self-reported Caucasian donors. The study aimed to test whether cataloging public T cell receptors could reveal signatures of past pathogen exposure. The study used immunosequencing to profile the T cell repertoires of 666 subjects and linked those repertoires to cytomegalovirus serostatus. A separate validation cohort of 90 to 150 different subjects was used in addition to the roughly 640-subject first cohort. High-throughput TCR immunosequencing, statistical association of individual TCRs with disease status, and machine learning were combined to predict cytomegalovirus infection status. In a later analysis, previously published TCR beta repertoires from several hundred donors were re-analyzed and high-resolution HLA genotyping was added so that TCR occurrence patterns could be studied. In the later analysis, no new phenotypic data were used to find candidate immune exposures; instead, reliance was placed on TCR beta sequences and their occurrence across donors. An earlier analysis of fewer than 750 of the donors used high-throughput TCR beta sequencing to judge whether each TCR beta V gene segment behaved as functional or pseudogenic. Donor age, sex, ethnicity and CMV serostatus were compiled together with the repertoire data. In a later genetic analysis, genome-wide SNP genotypes for about three fifths of the 666 donors were used, and that subset was treated as a discovery cohort. All discovery cohort repertoires had been generated using a single sequencing platform. Class I and class II HLA loci were covered by the typing at four-digit resolution. The number of donors typed differed by locus, with 629-630 for A, B, C, DRB1 and DQB1, more than 500 for DQA1, 600 to 610 for DPA1, and 450 to 480 for DPB1. Four or five DR-DQ haplotypes were treated as single units for association and clustering because of strong linkage in the cohort. On average, roughly 200,000 unique TCR beta nucleotide sequences were sequenced per donor among 300 to 500 genotyped donors of the cohort, with roughly 20% of those sequences being non-productive.

The method behind the library was the immunoSEQ multiplex PCR assay. For the multiplex PCR, a mixture combining 60 forward primers for TCR Vbeta segments and 13 reverse primers for TCR Jbeta segments was used. The CDR3 region of rearranged TCR beta genes was amplified from genomic DNA with a multiplex PCR assay. The Illumina HiSeq System was used to sequence the amplified TCR beta libraries as 87-base-pair reads. Under the source paper's analysis protocol: In a later analysis, 77 million or so unique TCR beta chains were counted across the 500 to 700 repertoires, and approximately 9.9 million of these chains were shared by at least two donors. Raw reads were error-corrected and collapsed into unique sequences by a nearest-neighbor algorithm in which closely related sequences were merged to remove PCR and sequencing errors. Alignment of CDR3 sequences to IMGT reference sequences was used to assign V, D and J gene segments. For a sequence to be retained, a match of at least six nucleotides to both a V gene segment and a J gene segment was required. Rearrangements were called productive when the CDR3 lacked stop codons and stayed in frame with V and J; all others were non-productive. CDR3 was defined according to IMGT convention as the region running from the second conserved V-encoded cysteine to the conserved J-encoded phenylalanine. Sequences without an unambiguous match to a single V gene segment were excluded from the earlier analysis of approximately 600 of the donors. An earlier analysis of several hundred of the donors called V segments functional above 56.7% productive rearrangements and segregating when the between-donor standard deviation exceeded 5%. To diagnose cytomegalovirus status from the catalog of TCR beta chain sequences, a statistical classification framework was built. V and J gene assignment, in a later analysis, came from comparing TCR nucleotide sequences with IMGT/GENE-DB human TR gene sequences. The TCRdist pipeline was used in a later analysis to assign CDR3 sequences and most-parsimonious VDJ recombination scenarios. In a later analysis, every TCR beta chain was defined by the combination of its CDR3 amino acid sequence and its V-gene family, and reads without a unique V-gene family were dropped. As a way to deal with suspected cross-contamination and a sequencing artifact, a later analysis dropped 450 to 600 nucleotide sequences that were highly shared and had low generation probability. For each public chain, a later analysis derived a clonal expansion index from normalized ranks of inferred template counts within each repertoire. In a later analysis, generation probabilities were computed using a VDJ recombination model fitted to out-of-frame rearrangements, and the results were checked against IGoR. A later analysis scored TCR-TCR, TCR-HLA and TCR-CMV co-occurrence with hypergeometric tests, applying a repertoire-size bias correction to TCR pairs. A later analysis estimated false discovery rates by permuting HLA or CMV assignments 20 times. In a later analysis, co-occurring TCRs were grouped using DBSCAN, and TCRdist sequence similarity was added for clustering within HLA-allele-positive subsets. Repertoires with fewer than 30,000 or more than 120,000 public chains were left out of co-occurrence clustering, as were roughly five repertoires with anomalous nucleotide sharing. In TCRdb, the immuneACCESS table is reduced to in-frame sequences with V and J assigned. These tables do not hold every clone; where another copy was compared, an unresolved V gene accounts for under half, and the others remain unexplained. The DNA was the basis for D and trimming; V, J and clone size are from that table. Here the sample has around 170,000 clones; 82% occur a single time. The ten largest clones represent approximately 0.74% of the sample.

From a lookup of the germline V gene (reference sequence), CDR1 and CDR2 are LNHDA and SQIVND. Trimming removed 10 bases from V and 2 bases from J; the gene matches leave 5 bases unexplained. The CDR3 runs 13 residues from the cysteine to the phenylalanine. Only CDR3 DNA is held: 39 bases, read in frame from base 1. The cohort consisted of 600 to 750 healthy bone marrow donors. Cohort members were all nominally healthy when sampled, although unrecorded immune exposures were likely present. The donor was CMV seronegative and was included in the group of a few hundred seronegative cohort members. A peripheral blood sample was provided by each donor, and peripheral blood mononuclear cells were used for TCR beta sequencing. Genomic DNA was extracted from the blood cell samples with the Qiagen DNeasy Blood Extraction Kit. Findings and caveats that apply to the study as a whole: At a false discovery rate of 0.05, a later analysis linked 16,000 or so TCR beta sequences to specific HLA alleles. Roughly uniform sequencing depth across donors was assumed in presence/absence analyses, although this assumption may not hold. Broadly in line with IMGT annotations, most TCR beta V segments showed up in productive rearrangements about 87% or about 30% of the time in an earlier analysis of several hundred of the donors. The study gave a list of about 170 TCR beta chains associated with cytomegalovirus. Some IMGT-functional V segments, including TRBV6-2 and TRBV6-3, could not be told apart with the 87-base-pair reads, so those segments were excluded. In a later analysis, several top co-occurrence clusters were reported to appear linked to parvovirus B19, influenza, CMV and Epstein-Barr virus. Because HLA typing was unavailable for some donors at each locus, only the typed subset was used in association tests. When HLA alleles, especially DR and DQ, strongly co-occurred, TCR associations were difficult to assign to individual alleles. The cohort was sequenced for TCR beta chains only, and without alpha or paired-chain data the features that could be detected were limited. For the cohort, immune exposure information was limited to CMV serostatus. In a later genetic analysis, a missense DCLRE1C variant was associated with V-gene and J-gene trimming of TCR beta chains, and the association was replicated in an independent cohort. A further reported finding was that TCR beta sequences accurately predicted the HLA-A and HLA-B alleles for most subjects in the first cohort. In a later analysis, most CMV-associated TCR beta chains were found to appear HLA-restricted, with HLA associations seemingly driven largely by CMV exposure. According to the authors, the approach could potentially be generalized to other disease states and immunological phenotypes. In a later genetic analysis, fewer N-insertions in productive TCRs were reported among donors in an Asian-associated ancestry cluster than the roughly 700-donor mean. Linkage disequilibrium might explain the correlated functional status among segregating V segments, but an unknown experimental factor could not be excluded. The classifier was reported to diagnose cytomegalovirus status with high specificity and sensitivity in both the original and validation cohorts. The earlier analysis of some 540 of the donors excluded roughly 17 rarely observed V segments, including chromosome 9 orphons, because counts were too low. In vitro tests confirmed that a few of the cytomegalovirus-associated TCR beta chains recognize cytomegalovirus antigens. A cluster of highly shared sequence variants was judged likely to be a technical artifact of the sequencing pipeline. Compared with equally common non-associated chains, HLA-associated TCR beta chains in a later analysis were more clonally expanded and had lower generation probabilities. A later analysis found that TCR association rates varied across HLA loci, with DRB1 alleles showing the most associated TCRs and HLA-C alleles the fewest. Most TCR sequences were seen in very few donors, while some public TCRs were found in many individuals.

The TCR comes from a woman aged 18-30 years in good health and CMV-seronegative. The sample taken for sequencing was PBMCs. The sequence links TRBV19 to TRBJ1-5; 7 bases in the junction line up with TRBD1. Read as DNA, the sequence is TGTGCCACCTCGGGACAGCGCAATCAGCCCCAGCATTTT. The translation is CATSGQRNQPQHF.